This is a list of T cell receptor beta chains from one sample in a study of CD8 T cells in ankylosing spondylitis. Using its own MiXCR run on the 5' RACE reads, TCRdb lists one record per CDR3 protein. The repertoire holds 150,000 to 200,000 distinct CDR3 sequences, with 15% to 20% as singletons. Input material: blood, either unsorted or a sorted T cell fraction (not recorded which). All receptors come from a male donor between 5 and 29 years old with ankylosing spondylitis or in good health (not recorded which). CDR3s include the opening cysteine and the closing phenylalanine or tryptophan. D genes are given only for firm matches. Some rows mark clone size as missing; the rest say once, few, many or name a class of expanded clone.

cdr3_aa cdr3_nt d_call cdr3_length j_call v_call clone_size
CASRNTGTGAGELFF TGTGCCAGCAGAAATACCGGGACAGGGGCCGGGGAGCTGTTTTTT TRBD1 15 TRBJ2-2 TRBV12-3/TRBV12-4 many
CSVEYTRGLGGELFF TGCAGCGTTGAGTATACCAGGGGGCTCGGCGGGGAGCTGTTTTTT TRBD1 15 TRBJ2-2 TRBV29-1 many
CASSSSSETQYF TGTGCCAGCAGTTCATCCTCGGAGACCCAGTACTTC . 12 TRBJ2-5 TRBV12-3/TRBV12-4 many
CASSPQGVRYGYTF TGCGCCAGCAGCCCTCAGGGGGTAAGGTATGGCTACACCTTC TRBD1 14 TRBJ1-2 TRBV4-1 many
CASSVVEGPIAGANVLTF TGCGCCAGCAGTGTGGTGGAGGGTCCCATAGCTGGGGCCAACGTCCTGACTTTC . 18 TRBJ2-6 TRBV10-2 many
CASSLAPGGPSTDTQYF TGTGCCAGCAGCTTAGCTCCGGGCGGGCCTAGCACAGATACGCAGTATTTT . 17 TRBJ2-3 TRBV7-2 many
CASRDNLNTEAFF TGCGCCAGCAGGGATAACTTGAACACTGAAGCTTTCTTT . 13 TRBJ1-1 TRBV10-2 many
CASIPGGQAGSAGELFF TGTGCCAGCATTCCGGGGGGCCAAGCGGGGTCGGCCGGGGAGCTGTTTTTT . 17 TRBJ2-2 TRBV2 many
CSARRSYNEQFF TGCAGTGCTAGACGGTCCTACAATGAGCAGTTCTTC . 12 TRBJ2-1 TRBV20-1 .
CASSRTGVYGYTF TGTGCCAGCTCACGGACAGGGGTCTATGGCTACACCTTC TRBD1 13 TRBJ1-2 TRBV18 few
CASSPGTEAQPQHF TGTGCCAGCAGTCCCGGGACAGAGGCCCAGCCCCAGCATTTT TRBD1 14 TRBJ1-5 TRBV7-9 many
CASSPTDRLHKAFF TGTGCCAGCAGCCCGACTGATCGGCTCCATAAAGCTTTCTTT . 14 TRBJ1-1 TRBV6-1 many
CASSQVAGLGYTF TGCGCCAGCAGCCAAGTGGCAGGGTTAGGCTACACCTTC . 13 TRBJ1-2 TRBV4-1 few
CASSSLQGAPGNTIYF TGTGCCAGCAGCTCGTTACAGGGGGCGCCTGGAAACACCATATATTTT TRBD1 16 TRBJ1-3 TRBV11-3 .
CAISGGGSGANVLTF TGTGCCATCAGCGGAGGTGGTTCTGGGGCCAACGTCCTGACTTTC . 15 TRBJ2-6 TRBV10-3 many
CSVVTSGRTPITQYF TGCAGCGTTGTCACTAGCGGGAGGACACCAATTACGCAGTATTTT TRBD2 15 TRBJ2-3 TRBV29-1 .
CASSLGGPALYNEQFF TGTGCCAGCAGCTTGGGGGGCCCGGCTTTGTACAATGAGCAGTTCTTC . 16 TRBJ2-1 TRBV7-8 .
CPTSNRDRGPYEQYF TGTCCCACCAGCAACCGGGACAGGGGTCCCTACGAGCAGTACTTC TRBD1 15 TRBJ2-7 TRBV15 many
CSAREGNGYTF TGCAGTGCTAGAGAAGGGAATGGCTACACCTTC . 11 TRBJ1-2 TRBV20-1 many
CASSLDGNYGYTF TGTGCCAGCAGTTTGGACGGAAACTATGGCTACACCTTC . 13 TRBJ1-2 TRBV6-1 .
CASSQERGGPQYF TGTGCCAGCAGCCAAGAGCGAGGAGGACCGCAGTACTTC . 13 TRBJ2-4 TRBV3-1 .
CASGLRGYDIQYF TGTGCTAGTGGCCTCAGGGGTTACGACATTCAGTACTTC . 13 TRBJ2-4 TRBV12-5 many
CASSYSLGSTYEQYF TGTGCCAGCAGTTACTCCTTAGGTTCAACCTACGAGCAGTACTTC . 15 TRBJ2-7 TRBV6-5 many
CASSTRDTPNTGELFF TGTGCCAGCAGCACTCGGGACACACCGAACACCGGGGAGCTGTTTTTT . 16 TRBJ2-2 TRBV9 many
CASSQDRVSVQYF TGTGCCAGCAGCCAAGATCGAGTTTCCGTTCAGTACTTC . 13 TRBJ2-4 TRBV4-2 many
CAISGDRGVAVLTF TGTGCCATCAGTGGGGACAGGGGTGTGGCCGTCCTGACTTTC TRBD1 14 TRBJ2-6 TRBV10-3 .
CASSPYQGYVGELFF TGCGCCAGCAGCCCCTACCAGGGGTACGTCGGGGAGCTGTTTTTT . 15 TRBJ2-2 TRBV4-1 .
CASSSTGMDTQYF TGTGCCAGCAGCTCGACAGGGATGGATACGCAGTATTTT TRBD1 13 TRBJ2-3 TRBV7-3 .
CASRGTAYSNQPQHF TGTGCCAGCAGAGGGACAGCCTATAGCAATCAGCCCCAGCATTTT TRBD1 15 TRBJ1-5 TRBV27 .
CSVEDRVVTGELFF TGCAGCGTTGAAGACAGGGTCGTGACCGGGGAGCTGTTTTTT . 14 TRBJ2-2 TRBV29-1 .
CASSVAVGKDTGELFF TGTGCCAGCAGCGTAGCTGTTGGGAAAGACACCGGGGAGCTGTTTTTT . 16 TRBJ2-2 TRBV9 .
CASSQEGTGSYNEQFF TGTGCCAGCAGCCAAGAGGGGACAGGGTCTTACAATGAGCAGTTCTTC TRBD1 16 TRBJ2-1 TRBV3-1 many
CATRKSGISGTGELFF TGTGCCACCAGAAAAAGCGGGATCTCGGGCACCGGGGAGCTGTTTTTT TRBD2 16 TRBJ2-2 TRBV15 few
CSAEPSASYNEQFF TGCAGTGCTGAGCCTAGCGCGTCCTACAATGAGCAGTTCTTC . 14 TRBJ2-1 TRBV20-1 .
CASSGSGTPYEQYF TGTGCCAGCAGTGGCTCCGGGACTCCCTACGAGCAGTACTTC . 14 TRBJ2-7 TRBV25-1 many
CASMAGDWIGELFF TGCGCCAGCATGGCGGGAGACTGGATCGGGGAGCTGTTTTTT TRBD2 14 TRBJ2-2 TRBV5-1 many
CASRHEGGGWQETQYF TGTGCCAGCAGACACGAGGGAGGGGGCTGGCAAGAGACCCAGTACTTC . 16 TRBJ2-5 TRBV6-5 many
CASSQVDKNIQYF TGCGCCAGCAGCCAAGTAGATAAAAACATTCAGTACTTC . 13 TRBJ2-4 TRBV4-3 many